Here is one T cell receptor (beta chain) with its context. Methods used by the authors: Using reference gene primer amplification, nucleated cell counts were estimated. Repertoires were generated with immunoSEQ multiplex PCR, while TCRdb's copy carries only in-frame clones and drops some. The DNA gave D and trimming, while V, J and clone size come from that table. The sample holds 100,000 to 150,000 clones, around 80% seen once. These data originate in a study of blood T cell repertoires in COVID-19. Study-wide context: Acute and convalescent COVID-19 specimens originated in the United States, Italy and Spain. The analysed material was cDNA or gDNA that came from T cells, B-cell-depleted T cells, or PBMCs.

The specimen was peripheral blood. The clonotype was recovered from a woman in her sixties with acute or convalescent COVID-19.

This CDR3 reads CASSWAGQTYYEQYF. The CDR3 DNA sequence: TGTGCCAGCAGCTGGGCGGGACAGACGTACTACGAGCAGTACTTC. The chain joins TRBV5-6 to TRBJ2-7, with a weak D call TRBD1 (7 bases). The germline CDR1 and CDR2 sequences are SGHDT and YYEEEE. This CDR3 contains 15 residues. V lost 3 bases and J 3 bases, leaving 16 bases between the germline ends. The full variable domain, in which reference TRBV5-6 and TRBJ2-7 provide the parts outside the CDR3, is DAGVTQSPTHLIKTRGQQVTLRCSPKSGHDTVSWYQQALGQGPQFIFQYYEEEERQRGNFPDRFSGHQFPNYSSELNVNALLLGDSALYLCASSWAGQTYYEQYFGPGTRLTVT.